The present entry profiles one T cell receptor beta chain with its context. Its cognate antigen is unknown. This CDR3 comprises 16 residues. The V end was cut by 0 bases, the J end by 0 bases, with 6 bases between. Germline V gene sequence: CDR1 MGHRA, CDR2 YSYEKL. This sample is part of a study of Ad26.COV2.S vaccination and SARS-CoV-2 variants. Study-level findings and limits: Individuals receiving vaccine had higher spike-specific TCR breadth than placebo recipients did. Researchers reported similar non-spike TCR breadth in vaccine and placebo recipients. Overall T cell responses may have been underestimated by the analyses of TCR breadth and depth.

The repertoire was sequenced with immunoSEQ multiplex PCR; TCRdb's copy has only in-frame clones and lacks some. The table has tens of thousands of clones, 83% seen once. The genes are TRBV4-1 and TRBJ2-6, with D uncertain. This clonotype originated in a human donor who had recovered from COVID-19. The sample here was peripheral blood, taken after recovery from COVID-19. CDR3 in amino acids: CASSQDIISGANVLTF. The CDR3 coding sequence is TGCGCCAGCAGCCAAGATATCATCTCTGGGGCCAACGTCCTGACTTTC.